The present TCR beta chain was sequenced within a study of CD8+ T cells in alopecia areata. Study overall: Graft recipients were roughly 6-10-week-old female C3H/HeJ mice, and donor skin originated from roughly 6-12-month-old C3H/HeJ mice with spontaneous alopecia. Overall study findings and caveats: TCR sharing was clearer in mice than between patients, perhaps partly owing to patient HLA diversity. Higher clonality and more expanded CD8+ clones appeared in lesional than normal scalp.

This clone was detected a few times. Its antigen is as yet unknown. Germline and genes here are mouse. The observed sequence ends 4 residues before the CDR3 terminus, with the missing tail filled in from the germline J gene. The same CDR3 is also encoded by other DNA sequences in this sample. The CDR3 is 14 amino acids. Germline V gives CDR1 FNHDT, CDR2 SITEND (reference sequence). V dropped 4 bases and J dropped 2; count of bases not matched to a gene: 5. Extracted from the samples, RNA was reverse transcribed into cDNA to serve as the sequencing template. This table comes from immunoSEQ multiplex PCR, and its TCRdb copy is limited to in-frame clones, with some not included. The sample shows roughly 260,000 clones, no singletons; the ten largest hold roughly 1.2%. Cells that came from pooled cutaneous lymph nodes were sorted using CD4, CD8alpha, NKG2D, NKG2ACE and other markers.

The chain links TRBV19 to TRBJ1-2; 7 positions match TRBD1. Sequenced: CD4+ T cells sorted from a lymph node. This TCR was sampled from a C3H/HeJ mouse with alopecia areata. The mouse strain carries the MHC haplotype H2-k. CDR3 in amino acids: CASSRQGGNSDYTF. The DNA read from the CDR3 is TGTGCCAGCAGTCGACAGGGAGGGAACTCC.